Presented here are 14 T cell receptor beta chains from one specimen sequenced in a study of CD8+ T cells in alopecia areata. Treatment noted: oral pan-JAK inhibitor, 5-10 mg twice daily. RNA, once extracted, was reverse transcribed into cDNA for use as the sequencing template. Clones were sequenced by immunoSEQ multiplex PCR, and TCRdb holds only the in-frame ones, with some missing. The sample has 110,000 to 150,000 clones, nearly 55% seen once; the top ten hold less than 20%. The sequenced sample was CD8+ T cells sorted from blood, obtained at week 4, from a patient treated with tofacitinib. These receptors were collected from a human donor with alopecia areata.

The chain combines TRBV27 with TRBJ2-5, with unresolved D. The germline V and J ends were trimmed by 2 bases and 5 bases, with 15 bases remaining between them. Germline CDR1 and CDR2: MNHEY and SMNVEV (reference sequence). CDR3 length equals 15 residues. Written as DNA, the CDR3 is TGTGCCAGCAGTTTAGTGGCCACGGATCCTGAGACCCAGTACTTC. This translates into CASSLVATDPETQYF.

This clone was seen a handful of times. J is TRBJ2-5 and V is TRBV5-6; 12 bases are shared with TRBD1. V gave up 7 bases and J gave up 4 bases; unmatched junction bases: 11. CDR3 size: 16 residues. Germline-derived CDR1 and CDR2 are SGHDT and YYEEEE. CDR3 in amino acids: CASGLWDRGPGETQYF. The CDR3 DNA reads TGTGCCAGCGGACTTTGGGACAGGGGGCCTGGAGAGACCCAGTACTTC.

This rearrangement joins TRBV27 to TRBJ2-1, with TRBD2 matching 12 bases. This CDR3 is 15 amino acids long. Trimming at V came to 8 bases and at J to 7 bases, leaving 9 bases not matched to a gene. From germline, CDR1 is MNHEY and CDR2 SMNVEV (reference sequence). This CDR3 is CASLRLAGAQNEQFF. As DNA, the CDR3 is TGTGCCAGCCTCCGACTAGCGGGGGCCCAAAATGAGCAGTTCTTC.

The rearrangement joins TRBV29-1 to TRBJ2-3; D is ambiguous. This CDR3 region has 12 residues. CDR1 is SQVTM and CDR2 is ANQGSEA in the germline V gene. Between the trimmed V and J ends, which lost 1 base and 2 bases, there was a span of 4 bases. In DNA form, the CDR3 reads TGCAGCGTTGAAGGGATCACAGATACGCAGTATTTT. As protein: CSVEGITDTQYF.

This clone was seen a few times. DNA of the CDR3: TGTGCCAGTAGTTCCTTGACTAGCGGACACTACGAGCAGTACTTC. Protein sequence: CASSSLTSGHYEQYF. The genes are TRBV19 and TRBJ2-7; 9 bases are shared with TRBD2. Trimming cost V 5 bases and J 3 bases; bases outside gene matches: 8. This CDR3 contains 15 residues. Germline CDR1 LNHDA, CDR2 SQIVND (reference sequence).

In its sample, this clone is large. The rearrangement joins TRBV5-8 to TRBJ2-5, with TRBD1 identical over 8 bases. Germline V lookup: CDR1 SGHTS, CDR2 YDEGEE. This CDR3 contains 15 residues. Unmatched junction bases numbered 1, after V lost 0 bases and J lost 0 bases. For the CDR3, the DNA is TGTGCCAGCAGCTTGGGGACAGGGCACCAAGAGACCCAGTACTTC. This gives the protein CASSLGTGHQETQYF.

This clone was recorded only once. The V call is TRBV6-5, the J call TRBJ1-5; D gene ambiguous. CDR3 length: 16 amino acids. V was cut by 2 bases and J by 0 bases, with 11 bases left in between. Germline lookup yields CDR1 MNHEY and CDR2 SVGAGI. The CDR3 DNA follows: TGTGCCAGCAGTTACACCCCTAAGGCTAGCAATCAGCCCCAGCATTTT. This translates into CASSYTPKASNQPQHF.

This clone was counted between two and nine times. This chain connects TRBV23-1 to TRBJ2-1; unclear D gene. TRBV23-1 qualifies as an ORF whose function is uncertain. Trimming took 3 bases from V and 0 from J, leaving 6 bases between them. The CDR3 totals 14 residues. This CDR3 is CASSQLGSYNEQFF. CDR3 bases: TGCGCCAGCAGTCAGTTAGGCTCCTACAATGAGCAGTTCTTC.

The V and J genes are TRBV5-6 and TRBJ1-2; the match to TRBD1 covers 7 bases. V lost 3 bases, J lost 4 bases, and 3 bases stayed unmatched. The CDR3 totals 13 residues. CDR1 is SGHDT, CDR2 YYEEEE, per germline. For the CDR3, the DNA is TGTGCCAGCAGCTGGACAGGCTCCTATGGCTACACCTTC. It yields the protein CASSWTGSYGYTF.

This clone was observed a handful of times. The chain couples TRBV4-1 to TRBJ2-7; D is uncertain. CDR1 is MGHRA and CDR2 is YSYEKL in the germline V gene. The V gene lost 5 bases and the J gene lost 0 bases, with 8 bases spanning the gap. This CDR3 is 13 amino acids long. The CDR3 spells CASSGTRSYEQYF. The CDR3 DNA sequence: TGCGCCAGCAGCGGTACGCGCTCCTACGAGCAGTACTTC.

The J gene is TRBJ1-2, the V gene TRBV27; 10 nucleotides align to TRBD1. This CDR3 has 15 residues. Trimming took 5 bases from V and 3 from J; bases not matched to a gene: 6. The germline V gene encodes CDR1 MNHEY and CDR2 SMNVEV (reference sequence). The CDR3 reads CASSPGTGVDYGYTF. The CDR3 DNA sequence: TGTGCCAGCAGTCCCGGGACAGGGGTGGACTATGGCTACACCTTC.

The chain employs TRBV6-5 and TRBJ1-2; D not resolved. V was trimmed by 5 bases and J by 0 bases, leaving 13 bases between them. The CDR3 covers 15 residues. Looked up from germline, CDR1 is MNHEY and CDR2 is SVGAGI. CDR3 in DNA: TGTGCCAGCAGTCTAACCCGAGGAACTAACTATGGCTACACCTTC. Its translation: CASSLTRGTNYGYTF.

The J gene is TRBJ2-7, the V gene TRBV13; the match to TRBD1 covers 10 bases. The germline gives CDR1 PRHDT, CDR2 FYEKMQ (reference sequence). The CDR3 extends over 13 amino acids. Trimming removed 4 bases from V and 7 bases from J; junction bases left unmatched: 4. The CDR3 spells CASSSGQGIEQYF. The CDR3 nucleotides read TGTGCCAGCAGCTCGGGACAGGGGATTGAGCAGTACTTC.

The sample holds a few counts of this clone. Written as DNA, the CDR3 is TGTGCTAGTGGTCTCCCCAGGGGGGTAGCTAACTATGGCTACACCTTC. Protein product: CASGLPRGVANYGYTF. The chain recombines TRBV12-5 with TRBJ1-2; TRBD1 matches 7 bases. CDR1 and CDR2 from the germline V gene are LGHNT and FRNRAP. V trimming: 5 bases; J trimming: 0 bases; junction bases outside the gene matches: 9. The CDR3 is 16 amino acids.